Detailed here is one T cell receptor (beta chain). The V and J ends lost 4 bases and 2 bases respectively, with 23 bases between them. The CDR3 has 18 amino acids. The germline V gene encodes CDR1 LNHDA and CDR2 SQIVND (reference sequence). Per the original data handling: Amplified reference gene primers provided the basis for estimating nucleated cell counts. This table comes from immunoSEQ multiplex PCR, and its TCRdb copy is limited to in-frame clones, with some not included. The V and J calls and clone size were taken over from that table, and D and trimming were inferred from the DNA. The repertoire has 75,000 to 100,000 clones, about 89% of them found once; the top ten carry 7.4%. The sample comes from a study of blood T cell repertoires in COVID-19.

V gene TRBV19 combines with J gene TRBJ1-2, with D possibly matching TRBD1 (6 bases). This clonotype was sampled from a human donor with acute or convalescent COVID-19. The donor label of this sample is uncertain. Sequencing used peripheral blood. CDR3 region: CASSTRDNQAQGNYGYTF. The CDR3 nucleotides read TGTGCCAGTAGTACTCGGGACAATCAAGCCCAAGGGAACTATGGCTACACCTTC.